This T cell receptor (beta chain) was recorded in a study of blood T cell repertoires in COVID-19. Study context: T cells, B-cell-depleted T cells, or PBMCs provided the cDNA or gDNA that served as material.

The CDR3 spans 17 residues. Germline V CDR1 and CDR2: LGHDT, YNNKEL (reference sequence). Trimming took 3 bases from V and 7 from J; bases not matched to a gene: 11. Original analysis: Amplification of reference gene primers was used by the study to estimate nucleated cell counts. Sequencing was performed with immunoSEQ multiplex PCR; in TCRdb, only in-frame clones are kept and a portion is missing. The V and J calls and clone size were taken over from that table, and D and trimming were inferred from the DNA. This sample has more than 140,000 clones, with 84% found just once. This rearrangement joins TRBV3-1 (or the pseudogene TRBV3-2) to TRBJ2-5, with 13 nucleotides matching TRBD2. The clonotype comes from a woman in her forties or fifties in a cohort sampled during active or convalescent COVID-19. The specimen was peripheral blood. The CDR3 spells CASSHPPTSGGPGTQYF. CDR3 in DNA: TGTGCCAGCAGCCACCCGCCGACTAGCGGGGGGCCGGGGACCCAGTACTTC.